This record looks at one TCR beta chain sequence and its context. The record originates from a study of blood T cell repertoires in COVID-19. Study context: COVID-19 samples collected from the United States, Italy and Spain covered acute and convalescent phases.

Sequenced by immunoSEQ multiplex PCR; TCRdb stores in-frame clones only, minus some. The data show fewer than 450,000 clones, almost 90% seen once. The V gene's germline CDR1 is LGHNA and CDR2 YSLEER. The junction had 0 bases not matched to a gene; V was cut back by 2 bases and J by 5 bases. The CDR3 loop spans 14 amino acids. The material sequenced was peripheral blood. This sequence originates from a woman in her 70s with COVID-19, enrolled during active disease. The rearrangement links TRBV4-3 to TRBJ2-5, with 12 bases aligning to TRBD2. The CDR3 is CASSQTSGGETQYF. The CDR3 bases are TGCGCCAGCAGCCAAACTAGCGGGGGGGAGACCCAGTACTTC.